Each of the 9 T cell receptor beta chains below was sequenced from the same sample in a study of cytomegalovirus exposure and HLA in healthy donors. PCR was performed using 60 Vbeta and 13 Jbeta primers. Produced via immunoSEQ multiplex PCR; TCRdb's table is partial and in-frame only. The sample holds 93,000 or so clones; around 66% are singletons and the top ten take about 3.5%. Material for sequencing was PBMCs. The receptor source for this set is a woman aged 50 to 60 in good health and CMV-seronegative.

The chain is built from TRBV27 and TRBJ2-7; 9 bases align to TRBD2. The germline V gene has CDR1 MNHEY and CDR2 SMNVEV (reference sequence). Unmatched junction bases numbered 9, after V lost 5 bases and J lost 1 base. This CDR3 comprises 16 residues. The CDR3 is CASSTRSSGASYEQYF. The CDR3 DNA reads as TGTGCCAGCAGTACAAGGTCTAGCGGGGCGTCCTACGAGCAGTACTTC.

The genes are TRBV7-2 and TRBJ1-1, with a tentative D call TRBD1 (6 bases). V gave up 2 bases and J gave up 11 bases, with 12 bases separating them. The germline gives CDR1 SGHTA, CDR2 FQGNSA. CDR3 size: 12 residues. In nucleotides, the CDR3 is TGTGCCAGCAGCTTACAGGGGTTCGAGGCTTTCTTT. This sequence encodes CASSLQGFEAFF.

The chain has TRBV6-6 and TRBJ2-7; 10 bases are a match to TRBD2. From germline, CDR1 is MNHNY and CDR2 SVGAGI (reference sequence). The junction had 6 bases not matched to a gene; V was cut back by 3 bases and J by 4 bases. The CDR3 contains 15 residues. The CDR3 is CASSYGAGGQYEQYF. The CDR3 DNA sequence: TGTGCCAGCAGTTATGGAGCGGGGGGGCAGTACGAGCAGTACTTC.

The rearrangement links TRBV5-6 to TRBJ2-1, with 9 positions matching TRBD2. Unmatched junction bases numbered 7, after V lost 5 bases and J lost 4 bases. The CDR3 runs to 15 residues. Looked up from germline, CDR1 is SGHDT and CDR2 is YYEEEE. The CDR3 nucleotides are TGTGCCAGCAGAGGGGGGCTAGCGGGATACAATGAGCAGTTCTTC. Encoded protein: CASRGGLAGYNEQFF. Combining the CDR3 with reference TRBV5-6 and TRBJ2-1 gives the whole variable domain DAGVTQSPTHLIKTRGQQVTLRCSPKSGHDTVSWYQQALGQGPQFIFQYYEEEERQRGNFPDRFSGHQFPNYSSELNVNALLLGDSALYLCASRGGLAGYNEQFFGPGTRLTVL.

The chain has TRBV10-3 and TRBJ1-5; maybe TRBD1 (5 bases). Germline CDR1 reads ENHRY; CDR2 reads SYGVKD. The ends were cut back, 10 bases at V and 7 bases at J, with 14 bases in the middle. The CDR3 consists of 12 residues. CDR3 in DNA: TGTGCCACCGGGGGGGGTGAGCAGCCCCAGCATTTT. It specifies CATGGGEQPQHF.

The rearrangement links TRBV5-1 to TRBJ2-7, with TRBD1 matching 7 bases. Germline values: CDR1 SGHRS, CDR2 YFSETQ. Trimming removed 2 bases from V and 4 bases from J; junction bases left unmatched: 12. The CDR3 is made up of 16 amino acids. The CDR3 nucleotides are TGCGCCAGCAGCTTAGGGGCAGGGGGAAGGGATTACGAGCAGTACTTC. It codes for CASSLGAGGRDYEQYF.

This CDR3 reads CASKESSYNEQFF. The CDR3 DNA sequence: TGTGCCAGCAAGGAGAGCTCCTACAATGAGCAGTTCTTC. The chain employs TRBV6-1 and TRBJ2-1; D remains ambiguous. Trimming stripped 7 bases from V and 0 bases from J, with 7 bases between. The CDR3 has 13 residues. Germline CDR1 and CDR2: MNHNS and SASEGT.

This clone has only a few counts. This chain connects TRBV12-5 to TRBJ1-1; D unclear. Looked up from germline, CDR1 is LGHNT and CDR2 is FRNRAP. With 3 bases removed from V and 11 bases from J, the gap between germline ends came to 25 bases. CDR3 length: 16 amino acids. The CDR3 DNA follows: TGTGCTAGTGGTTTCGTGCCGCCGGGCAGGCTGGAGGTGGCTTTCTTT. Translating it yields CASGFVPPGRLEVAFF.

The chain joins TRBV30 to TRBJ1-1, with 7 bases identical to TRBD1. Germline V gives CDR1 GTSNPN, CDR2 SVGIG (reference sequence). The CDR3 loop spans 13 amino acids. The trim removed 1 base at V and 7 bases at J, leaving 6 bases unmatched. The CDR3 loop reads CAWSAGTEFEAFF. CDR3 DNA sequence: TGTGCCTGGAGTGCGGGGACAGAGTTTGAAGCTTTCTTT.